This TCR beta chain was recorded in a study of T cells after yellow fever vaccination. This clonotype was detected ten times or more. Antigen unknown. Study-wide findings and caveats: FACS-sorted repertoires could harbor abundant contaminating bulk-population clonotypes. Although the secondary response was weaker, it peaked faster, at day 5 versus 15.

Germline V gives CDR1 SQVTM, CDR2 ANQGSEA. Trimming shortened V by 1 base and J by 3 bases, and 12 bases separated the two germline ends. This CDR3 has 14 amino acids. As TCR cDNA was made by 5'RACE template switching, a universal primer site and UMIs were added. TCRdb re-analysed the 5' RACE reads in MiXCR, keeping a single row per CDR3 protein. Found here are some 110,000 distinct CDR3 sequences, 7.2% of them singletons; the top ten hold over 2.5%. This rearrangement joins TRBV29-1 to TRBJ1-1; D remains unclear. The source was CD4+ T cells sorted from PBMCs, collected more than 35 days after the first yellow fever vaccination. This TCR derives from a man aged 18 to 30 who received the YFV17D yellow fever vaccine. The CDR3 loop reads CSVEGMGWDTEAFF. CDR3 in DNA: TGCAGCGTTGAAGGTATGGGATGGGACACTGAAGCTTTCTTT.